These 20 T cell receptor beta chains share one sample of origin, sequenced in a study of vaccination and CD4 T cells after COVID-19 (dated by TCRdb to the early 2020s). The treatment or condition label here, explained by the study, means: roughly ten-day PBMC culture with coronavirus spike peptide pools or control peptides (ViraFEST assay). The library came from PCR. TCRdb names Illumina iSeq 100 as the instrument used. At the Johns Hopkins FTIC core, DNA from the cultured CD4+ T cells underwent TCR sequencing with the Oncomine TCR Beta short-read assay. The public sequencing data were trimmed at Q25 with fastp and processed into clonotypes with MiXCR by TCRdb, which kept only in-frame beta chains. Rows with one shared CDR3 protein collapse into an entry with the most common genes and DNA. A total of 13,000 to 15,000 distinct CDR3 sequences appear in this sample, about 30% of them only once. Roughly 15% of the sample is held by the ten biggest clonotypes.

These receptors lack a known antigen. Sequencing was performed on cultured CD4+ T cells from blood. All receptors derive from a human donor with COVID-19.

The genes are TRBV6-1 and TRBJ1-1; 8 bases are a match to TRBD1. Germline values: CDR1 MNHNS, CDR2 SASEGT. This CDR3 region has 16 residues. With 8 bases clipped from V and 6 bases from J, the junction kept 17 bases outside the gene matches. CDR3 sequence (DNA): TGTGCCAGCCTCGCCCTTCCGGCAGGGGGCTCGGCTGAAGCTTTCTTT. It encodes CASLALPAGGSAEAFF.

V gene TRBV7-2 combines with J gene TRBJ2-7; TRBD2 agrees at 8 bases. Germline V CDR1 and CDR2: SGHTA, FQGNSA. The CDR3 sequence is 15 residues long. V dropped 6 bases and J dropped 5; count of bases not matched to a gene: 12. This chain's CDR3 is CASRPPTSGGHEQYF. The CDR3, as DNA: TGTGCCAGCAGGCCGCCTACCAGCGGGGGCCACGAGCAGTACTTC.

The sample holds a few counts of this clonotype. This chain links TRBV7-3 with TRBJ1-2; a weak D match, TRBD1 (6 bases). Germline V gene sequence: CDR1 SGHTA, CDR2 FQGTGA. V dropped 2 bases and J dropped 8 bases, with 15 bases sitting between them. The CDR3 has 14 residues. The CDR3 coding sequence is TGTGCCAGCAGCTTAGCTCCCCTTACAGGGGGCTACACCTTC. It is translated as CASSLAPLTGGYTF.

This clonotype appeared a few times. V is TRBV6-5 and J is TRBJ1-4, with 10 bases aligning to TRBD1. CDR3 length equals 16 residues. Trimming removed 0 bases from V and 10 bases from J; junction bases left unmatched: 8. Germline assignment: CDR1 MNHEY and CDR2 SVGAGI. The CDR3 protein is CASSYSTGGVRGKLFF. The CDR3 coding sequence is TGTGCCAGCAGTTACTCGACAGGGGGCGTAAGGGGAAAACTGTTTTTT.

This clonotype appeared a few times. The rearrangement links TRBV20-1 to TRBJ2-1; 8 bases align to TRBD1. V gave up 4 bases and J gave up 8 bases; unmatched junction bases: 7. The V gene's germline CDR1 is DFQATT and CDR2 SNEGSKA (reference sequence). This CDR3 is 13 amino acids long. This CDR3 reads CSAIAGGRDEQFF. Written as DNA, the CDR3 is TGCAGTGCTATAGCAGGGGGCCGCGATGAGCAGTTCTTC.

There are a few counts of this clonotype. V usage is TRBV2 and J usage is TRBJ1-5, with D possibly being TRBD1 (5 bases). The germline V gene has CDR1 SNHLY and CDR2 FYNNEI. V was trimmed by 3 bases and J by 6 bases, leaving 12 bases between them. The CDR3 sequence is 14 residues long. CDR3 sequence (DNA): TGTGCCAGCAGTGAGGCAGGGAGGCGTCAGCCCCAGCATTTT. Its protein is CASSEAGRRQPQHF.

J is TRBJ1-1 and V is TRBV7-9; D is ambiguous. V lost 2 bases, J lost 1 base, and 11 bases lay in between. The germline CDR1 and CDR2 sequences are SEHNR and FQNEAQ (reference sequence). The CDR3 runs 15 residues. The CDR3 is CASSLRNSPNTEAFF. The DNA for the CDR3 is TGTGCCAGCAGCTTACGGAACAGCCCGAACACTGAAGCTTTCTTT. Looking up the rest from reference TRBV7-9 and TRBJ1-1 gives the full variable domain: DTGVSQNPRHKITKRGQNVTFRCDPISEHNRLYWYRQTLGQGPEFLTYFQNEAQLEKSRLLSDRFSAERPKGSFSTLEIQRTEQGDSAMYLCASSLRNSPNTEAFFGQGTRLTVV.

In this sample, this clonotype turned up a few times. The V call is TRBV6-1, the J call TRBJ1-4, with unresolved D. The CDR3 spans 15 residues. Looked up from germline, CDR1 is MNHNS and CDR2 is SASEGT. Trimming took 4 bases from V and 0 from J, leaving 9 bases between them. The CDR3 region has the DNA TGTGCCAGCAGTGTAACGACACCAACTAATGAAAAACTGTTTTTT. Amino acids: CASSVTTPTNEKLFF.

In its sample, this clonotype was seen a few times. The rearrangement joins TRBV18 to TRBJ2-4, with D perhaps assigned TRBD1 or TRBD2 (5 bases each). Germline V gives CDR1 KGHSH, CDR2 LQKENI. V lost 1 base to trimming and J lost 6 bases, with 13 bases between them. The CDR3 is made up of 15 amino acids. CDR3 in amino acids: CASSPRDLVRNIQYF. The CDR3 bases are TGTGCCAGCTCACCACGGGACCTAGTGCGAAACATTCAGTACTTC.

There are a few counts of this clonotype. This chain connects TRBV7-9 to TRBJ1-2; D is undetermined. V was trimmed by 4 bases and J by 4 bases, leaving 10 bases between them. This CDR3 spans 13 amino acids. Germline V gene sequence: CDR1 SEHNR, CDR2 FQNEAQ (reference sequence). The CDR3 protein is CASSSRHRYGYTF. The CDR3 nucleotides read TGTGCCAGCAGCTCTCGACACCGCTATGGCTACACCTTC.

There are a few counts of this clonotype. The genes are TRBV2 and TRBJ2-2; TRBD1 agrees at 7 bases. Germline CDR1 reads SNHLY; CDR2 reads FYNNEI. After removal of 3 bases from V and 4 bases from J, the junction contained 2 bases not matched to a gene. The CDR3 loop spans 14 amino acids. The CDR3 is CASSDSGGTGELFF. The CDR3 DNA follows: TGTGCCAGCAGTGATTCAGGGGGCACCGGGGAGCTGTTTTTT. Using reference TRBV2 and TRBJ2-2 for the parts outside the CDR3, the full variable domain is EPEVTQTPSHQVTQMGQEVILRCVPISNHLYFYWYRQILGQKVEFLVSFYNNEISEKSEIFDDQFSVERPDGSNFTLKIRSTKLEDSAMYFCASSDSGGTGELFFGEGSRLTVL.

V usage is TRBV4-2 and J usage is TRBJ2-3; the D is unclear. The V and J ends lost 0 bases and 4 bases respectively, with 8 bases between them. The CDR3 extends over 14 amino acids. Germline loops: CDR1 LGHNA, CDR2 YNFKEQ. The CDR3 nucleotides read TGTGCCAGCAGCCAAGAATCCCAGCCAGATACGCAGTATTTT. It specifies CASSQESQPDTQYF.

The rearrangement uses TRBV12-3 or TRBV12-4 and TRBJ2-3; the match to TRBD2 covers 8 bases. V trimming: 1 base; J trimming: 10 bases; junction bases outside the gene matches: 13. The CDR3 runs to 16 residues. The CDR3, as DNA: TGTGCCAGCAGTTTAGGCGGGGGGAAGTCTACTCGGGCGCAGTATTTT. This translates into CASSLGGGKSTRAQYF.

Concerning this clonotype itself: One end of the junction varies from germline; a read error may be responsible. This chain joins TRBV27 and TRBJ2-3, with 8 bases aligning to TRBD2. This CDR3 has 10 amino acids. CDR1 MNHEY and CDR2 SMNVEV come from the germline V gene (reference sequence). In DNA form, the CDR3 reads TGTGCCAGCCTAACGGGGGGGCAGGATTTT. Amino acids: CASLTGGQDF.

This clonotype was counted between two and nine times. This rearrangement joins TRBV5-4 to TRBJ2-4; perhaps TRBD1 as D (6 bases). Per the germline V gene, CDR1 is SGHNT and CDR2 is YYREEE (reference sequence). V lost 0 bases, J lost 1 base, and 8 bases lay in between. This CDR3 has 15 amino acids. The CDR3 sequence is CASSLAGEAKNIQYF. In DNA form, the CDR3 reads TGTGCCAGCAGCTTGGCAGGGGAGGCCAAAAACATTCAGTACTTC.

This chain links TRBV27 with TRBJ2-2; 8 positions match TRBD1. The CDR3 is 13 residues long. The V segment lost 7 bases and the J segment 3 bases; nucleotides outside the gene matches: 1. CDR1 is MNHEY and CDR2 is SMNVEV in the germline V gene (reference sequence). CDR3: CASMDRDTGELFF. The DNA for the CDR3 is TGTGCCAGCATGGACAGGGACACCGGGGAGCTGTTTTTT.

This clonotype appeared a few times. The chain carries TRBV21-1 and TRBJ1-5. TRBV21-1 is given as a pseudogene. CDR3 size: 16 residues. CDR3 nucleotides: TGTGCCAGAAGTTATGTAGGCTGCGATAGCAATCAGCCCCAGCATTTT. This sequence encodes CARSYVGCDSNQPQHF.

In its sample, this clonotype was seen a few times. The V and J genes are TRBV11-2 and TRBJ2-2; D remains unclear. Trimming took 4 bases from V and 0 from J, leaving 12 bases between them. CDR1 and CDR2 from the germline V gene are SGHAT and FQNNGV. The CDR3 runs to 16 residues. The CDR3 loop reads CASSSIQAPNTGELFF. DNA for the CDR3: TGTGCCAGCAGCTCCATCCAGGCCCCGAACACCGGGGAGCTGTTTTTT. Supplemented by reference TRBV11-2 and TRBJ2-2, the full variable domain reads EAGVAQSPRYKIIEKRQSVAFWCNPISGHATLYWYQQILGQGPKLLIQFQNNGVVDDSQLPKDRFSAERLKGVDSTLKIQPAKLEDSAVYLCASSSIQAPNTGELFFGEGSRLTVL.

This chain uses TRBV19 with TRBJ2-5; a weak D match, TRBD2 (5 bases). Germline assignment: CDR1 LNHDA and CDR2 SQIVND (reference sequence). The CDR3 sequence is 13 residues long. Trimming left V 3 bases short and J 5 bases short, with 10 bases between. DNA for the CDR3: TGTGCCAGTAGTATGGGGAGCGCGGAGACCCAGTACTTC. This translates into CASSMGSAETQYF.

CDR3 in DNA: TGTGCCAGCAGTTTAGGGACCCGGGGGGGCACAGATACGCAGTATTTT. Amino acids: CASSLGTRGGTDTQYF. The chain links TRBV12-3 or TRBV12-4 to TRBJ2-3; 7 bases line up with TRBD2. Trimming removed 1 base from V and 1 base from J; junction bases left unmatched: 5. The CDR3 length is 16 residues.